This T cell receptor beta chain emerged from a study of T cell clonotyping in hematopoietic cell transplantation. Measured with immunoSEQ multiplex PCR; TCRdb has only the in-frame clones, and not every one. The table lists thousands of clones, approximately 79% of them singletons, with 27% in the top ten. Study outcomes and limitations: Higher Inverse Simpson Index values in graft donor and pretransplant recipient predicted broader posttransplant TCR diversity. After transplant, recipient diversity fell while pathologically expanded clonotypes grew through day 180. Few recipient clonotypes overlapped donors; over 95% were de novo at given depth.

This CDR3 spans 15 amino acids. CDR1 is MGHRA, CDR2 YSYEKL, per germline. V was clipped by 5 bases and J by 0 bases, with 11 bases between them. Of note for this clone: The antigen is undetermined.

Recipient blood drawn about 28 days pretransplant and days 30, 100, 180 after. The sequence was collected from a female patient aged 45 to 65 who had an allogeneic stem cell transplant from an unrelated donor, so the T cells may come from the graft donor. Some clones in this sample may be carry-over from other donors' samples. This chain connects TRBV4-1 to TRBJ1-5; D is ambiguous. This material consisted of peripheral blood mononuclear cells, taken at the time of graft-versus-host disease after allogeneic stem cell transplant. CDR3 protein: CASSALINSNQPQHF. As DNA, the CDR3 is TGCGCCAGCAGCGCCTTAATAAATAGCAATCAGCCCCAGCATTTT.